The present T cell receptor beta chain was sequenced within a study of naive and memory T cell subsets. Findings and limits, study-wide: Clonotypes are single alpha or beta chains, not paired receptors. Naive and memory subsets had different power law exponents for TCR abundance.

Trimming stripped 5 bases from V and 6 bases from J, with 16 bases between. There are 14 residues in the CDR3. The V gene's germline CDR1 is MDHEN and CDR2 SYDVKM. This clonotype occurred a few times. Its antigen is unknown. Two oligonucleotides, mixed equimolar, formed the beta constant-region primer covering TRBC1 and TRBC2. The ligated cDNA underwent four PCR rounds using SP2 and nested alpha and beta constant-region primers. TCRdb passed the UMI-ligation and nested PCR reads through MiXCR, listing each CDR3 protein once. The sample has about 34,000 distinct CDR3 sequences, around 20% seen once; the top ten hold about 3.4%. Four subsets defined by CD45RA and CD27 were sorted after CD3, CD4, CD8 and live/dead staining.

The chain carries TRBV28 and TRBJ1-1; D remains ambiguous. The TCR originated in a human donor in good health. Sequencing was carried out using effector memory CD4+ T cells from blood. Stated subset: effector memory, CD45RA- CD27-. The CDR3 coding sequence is TGTGCCAGCAGTAGCCCTACTCCGGAGGCTGAAGCTTTCTTT. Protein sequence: CASSSPTPEAEAFF.